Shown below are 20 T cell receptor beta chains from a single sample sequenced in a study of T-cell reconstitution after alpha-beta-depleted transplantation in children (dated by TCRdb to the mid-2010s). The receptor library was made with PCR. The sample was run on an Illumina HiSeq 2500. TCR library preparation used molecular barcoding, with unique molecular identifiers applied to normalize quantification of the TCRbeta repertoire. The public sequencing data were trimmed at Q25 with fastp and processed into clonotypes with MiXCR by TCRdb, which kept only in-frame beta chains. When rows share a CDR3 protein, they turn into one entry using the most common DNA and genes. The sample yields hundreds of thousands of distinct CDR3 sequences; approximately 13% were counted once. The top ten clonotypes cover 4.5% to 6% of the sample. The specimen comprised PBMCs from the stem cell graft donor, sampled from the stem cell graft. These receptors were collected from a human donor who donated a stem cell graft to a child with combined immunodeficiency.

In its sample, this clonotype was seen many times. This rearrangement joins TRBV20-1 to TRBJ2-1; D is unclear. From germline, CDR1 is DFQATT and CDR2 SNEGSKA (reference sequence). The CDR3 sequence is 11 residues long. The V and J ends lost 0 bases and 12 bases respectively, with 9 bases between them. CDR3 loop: CSARDYSRQFF. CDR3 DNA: TGCAGTGCTAGAGATTACTCCCGGCAGTTCTTC.

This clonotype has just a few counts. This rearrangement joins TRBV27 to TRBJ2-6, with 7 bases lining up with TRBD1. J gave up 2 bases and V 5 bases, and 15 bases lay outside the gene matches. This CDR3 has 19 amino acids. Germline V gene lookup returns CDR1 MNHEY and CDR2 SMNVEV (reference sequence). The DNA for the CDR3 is TGTGCCAGCAGTCCCGTGACAGGGTTTCTCGGGACTGGGGCCAACGTCCTGACTTTC. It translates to CASSPVTGFLGTGANVLTF. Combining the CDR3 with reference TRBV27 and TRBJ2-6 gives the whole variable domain EAQVTQNPRYLITVTGKKLTVTCSQNMNHEYMSWYRQDPGLGLRQIYYSMNVEVTDKGDVPEGYKVSRKEKRNFPLILESPSPNQTSLYFCASSPVTGFLGTGANVLTFGAGSRLTVL.

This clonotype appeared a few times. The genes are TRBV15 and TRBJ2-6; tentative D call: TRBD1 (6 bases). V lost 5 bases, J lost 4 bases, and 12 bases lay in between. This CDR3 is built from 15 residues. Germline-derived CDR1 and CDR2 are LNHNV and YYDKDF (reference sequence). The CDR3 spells CATSATGSGANVLTF. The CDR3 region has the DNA TGTGCCACCAGCGCCACAGGGTCAGGGGCCAACGTCCTGACTTTC.

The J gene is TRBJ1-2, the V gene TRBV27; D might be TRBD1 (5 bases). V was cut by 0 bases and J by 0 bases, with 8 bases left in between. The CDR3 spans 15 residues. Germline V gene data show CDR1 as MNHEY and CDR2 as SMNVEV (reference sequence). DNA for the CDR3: TGTGCCAGCAGTTTATCTGGCAGGGCTAACTATGGCTACACCTTC. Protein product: CASSLSGRANYGYTF.

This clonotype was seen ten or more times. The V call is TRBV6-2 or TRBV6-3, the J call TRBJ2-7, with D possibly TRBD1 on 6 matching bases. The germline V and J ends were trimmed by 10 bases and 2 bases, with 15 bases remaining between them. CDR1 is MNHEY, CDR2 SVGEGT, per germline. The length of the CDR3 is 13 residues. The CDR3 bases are TGTGCCATAGGAAAACAGGGCACCTACGAGCAGTACTTC. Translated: CAIGKQGTYEQYF.

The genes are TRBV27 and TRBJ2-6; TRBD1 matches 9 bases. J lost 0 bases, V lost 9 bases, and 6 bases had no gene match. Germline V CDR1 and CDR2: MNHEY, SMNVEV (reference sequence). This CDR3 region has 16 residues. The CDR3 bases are TGTGCCAGTTTCGGGACAGGGATCTCTGGGGCCAACGTCCTGACTTTC. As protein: CASFGTGISGANVLTF.

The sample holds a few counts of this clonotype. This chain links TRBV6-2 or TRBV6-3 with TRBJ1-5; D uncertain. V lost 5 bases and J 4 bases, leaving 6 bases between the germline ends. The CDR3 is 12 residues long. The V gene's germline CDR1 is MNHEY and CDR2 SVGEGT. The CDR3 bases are TGTGCCAGCAGTAACCTGAATCAGCCCCAGCATTTT. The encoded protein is CASSNLNQPQHF.

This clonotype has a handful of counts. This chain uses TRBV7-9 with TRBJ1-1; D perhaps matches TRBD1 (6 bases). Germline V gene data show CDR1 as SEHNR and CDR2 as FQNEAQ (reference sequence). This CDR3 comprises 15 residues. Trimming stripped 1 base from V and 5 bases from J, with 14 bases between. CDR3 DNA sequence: TGTGCCAGCAGCTTAGGAGGGGGGCTGGGGACTGAAGCTTTCTTT. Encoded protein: CASSLGGGLGTEAFF.

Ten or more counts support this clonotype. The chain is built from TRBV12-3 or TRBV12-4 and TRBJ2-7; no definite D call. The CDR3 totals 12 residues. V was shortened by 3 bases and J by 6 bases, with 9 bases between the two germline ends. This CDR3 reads CASSLTLSEQYF. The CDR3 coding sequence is TGTGCCAGCAGTTTGACTCTATCCGAGCAGTACTTC.

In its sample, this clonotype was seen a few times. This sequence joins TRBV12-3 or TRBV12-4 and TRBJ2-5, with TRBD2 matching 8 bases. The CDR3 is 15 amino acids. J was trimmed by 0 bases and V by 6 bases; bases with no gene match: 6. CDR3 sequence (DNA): TGTGCCAGCAGGCTTAGGGGACTAGACCAAGAGACCCAGTACTTC. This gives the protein CASRLRGLDQETQYF.

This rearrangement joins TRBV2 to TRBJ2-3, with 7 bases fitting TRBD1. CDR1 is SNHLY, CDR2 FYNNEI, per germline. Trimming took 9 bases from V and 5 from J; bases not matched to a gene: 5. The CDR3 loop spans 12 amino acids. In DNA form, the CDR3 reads TGTGCCAGAACGACAGGGAAAGATACGCAGTATTTT. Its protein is CARTTGKDTQYF.

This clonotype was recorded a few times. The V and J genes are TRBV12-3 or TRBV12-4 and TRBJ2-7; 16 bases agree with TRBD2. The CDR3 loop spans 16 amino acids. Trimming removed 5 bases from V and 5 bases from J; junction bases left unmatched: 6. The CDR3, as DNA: TGTGCCAGCAGTCCAGGGACTAGCGGGGGGGTTAACGAGCAGTACTTC. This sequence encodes CASSPGTSGGVNEQYF.

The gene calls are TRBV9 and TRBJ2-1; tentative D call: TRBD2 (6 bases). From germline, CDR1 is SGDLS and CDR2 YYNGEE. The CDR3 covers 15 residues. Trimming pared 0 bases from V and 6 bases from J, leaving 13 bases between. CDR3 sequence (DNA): TGTGCCAGCAGCGTAGGTAGGACTAATCCCAATGAGCAGTTCTTC. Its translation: CASSVGRTNPNEQFF.

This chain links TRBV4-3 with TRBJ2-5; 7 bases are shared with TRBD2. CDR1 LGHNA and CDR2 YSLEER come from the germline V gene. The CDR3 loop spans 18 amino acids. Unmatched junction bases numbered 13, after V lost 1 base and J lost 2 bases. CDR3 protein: CASSQGYYSGAQQETQYF. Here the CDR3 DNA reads TGCGCCAGCAGCCAAGGGTATTACAGCGGGGCTCAACAAGAGACCCAGTACTTC.

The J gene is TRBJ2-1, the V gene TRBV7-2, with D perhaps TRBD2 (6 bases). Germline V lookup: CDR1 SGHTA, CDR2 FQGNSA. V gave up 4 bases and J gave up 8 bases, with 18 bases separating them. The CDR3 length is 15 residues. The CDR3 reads CASSSGRWGLDEQFF. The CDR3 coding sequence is TGTGCCAGCAGCTCCGGGAGATGGGGTTTGGATGAGCAGTTCTTC.

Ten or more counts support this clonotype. The CDR3 bases are TGTGCCTGGAGTGCCGGGACAGGGGACTACGAGCAGTACTTC. This gives the protein CAWSAGTGDYEQYF. This sequence joins TRBV30 and TRBJ2-7; 10 bases align to TRBD1. Trimming cost V 1 base and J 3 bases; bases outside gene matches: 3. The CDR3 has 14 amino acids. In germline, CDR1 is GTSNPN, CDR2 SVGIG (reference sequence).

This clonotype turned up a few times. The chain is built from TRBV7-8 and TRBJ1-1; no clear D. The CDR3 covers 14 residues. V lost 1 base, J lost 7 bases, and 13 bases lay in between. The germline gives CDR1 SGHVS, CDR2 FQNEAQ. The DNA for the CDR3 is TGTGCCAGCAGCTTAGTACGGGTCAGTGGTGAAGCTTTCTTT. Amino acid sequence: CASSLVRVSGEAFF.

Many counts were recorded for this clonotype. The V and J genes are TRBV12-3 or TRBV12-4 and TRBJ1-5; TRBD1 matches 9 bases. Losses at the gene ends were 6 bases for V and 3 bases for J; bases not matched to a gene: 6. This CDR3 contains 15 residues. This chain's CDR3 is CASSLGTGPNQPQHF. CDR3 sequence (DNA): TGTGCCAGCAGCCTCGGGACAGGGCCCAATCAGCCCCAGCATTTT.

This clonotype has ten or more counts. The CDR3 is CASSGNRAGELFF. For the CDR3, the DNA is TGTGCCAGCAGCGGGAACAGGGCCGGGGAGCTGTTTTTT. The V call is TRBV5-6, the J call TRBJ2-2; D may be TRBD1 (6 bases). Trimming stripped 4 bases from V and 6 bases from J, with 10 bases between. Germline V gene lookup returns CDR1 SGHDT and CDR2 YYEEEE. This CDR3 region has 13 residues.

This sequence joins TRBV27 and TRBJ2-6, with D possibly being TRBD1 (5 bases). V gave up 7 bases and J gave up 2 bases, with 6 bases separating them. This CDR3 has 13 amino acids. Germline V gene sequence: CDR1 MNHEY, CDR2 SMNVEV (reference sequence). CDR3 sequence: CASKGAGANVLTF. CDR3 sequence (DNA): TGTGCCAGCAAAGGGGCTGGGGCCAACGTCCTGACTTTC.